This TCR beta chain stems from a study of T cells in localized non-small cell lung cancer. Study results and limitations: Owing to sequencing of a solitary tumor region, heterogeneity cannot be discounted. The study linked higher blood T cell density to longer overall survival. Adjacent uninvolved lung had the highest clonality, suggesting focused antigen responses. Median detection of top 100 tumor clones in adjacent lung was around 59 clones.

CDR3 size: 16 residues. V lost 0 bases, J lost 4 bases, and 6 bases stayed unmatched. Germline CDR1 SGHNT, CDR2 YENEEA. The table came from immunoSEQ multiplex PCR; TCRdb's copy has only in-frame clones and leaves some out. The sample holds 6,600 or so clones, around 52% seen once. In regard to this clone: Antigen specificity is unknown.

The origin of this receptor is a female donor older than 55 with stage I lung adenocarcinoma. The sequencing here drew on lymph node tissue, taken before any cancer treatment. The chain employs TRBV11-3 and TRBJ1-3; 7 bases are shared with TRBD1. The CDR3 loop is CASSLDSGGAGNTIYF. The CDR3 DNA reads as TGTGCCAGCAGCTTAGACTCAGGGGGAGCAGGAAACACCATATATTTT.